This is a list of T cell receptor beta chains from one sample in a study of T cell repertoires in cytomegalovirus infection. These TCRs are of unknown antigen specificity. TCRdb passed the reads through MiXCR, listing each CDR3 protein once. Among approximately 470,000 distinct CDR3 sequences listed, about 44% were seen once. This material consisted of cultured PBMCs, taken from culture after CMV antigen stimulation. The receptor set was obtained from a human donor in good health (CMV status not recorded). Some clones in this sample may be carry-over from other donors' samples. CDR3s include the opening cysteine and the closing phenylalanine or tryptophan. The D gene is left open where the match is weak. Only part of the rows carry a size: once, few, many, or a class if the clone is expanded.

clone_size	d_call	v_call	j_call	cdr3_nt	cdr3_aa
few	-	TRBV7-6	TRBJ1-6	TGTGCCAGCAGCCCTCGAGCGAGCTCCTATAATTCACCCCTCCACTTT	CASSPRASSYNSPLHF
few	-	TRBV6-5	TRBJ1-2	TGTGCCAGCAGTTACTCGAGACAGGCGCTCTCTCGCTATGGCTACACCTTC	CASSYSRQALSRYGYTF
-	-	TRBV5-6	TRBJ2-7	TGTGCCAGCAGCTGGGGGCAATACTACGAGCAGTACTTC	CASSWGQYYEQYF
few	-	TRBV6-2/TRBV6-3	TRBJ1-2	TGTGCCAGCAGTTACTCGAGGACAGATTATGGCTACACCTTC	CASSYSRTDYGYTF
-	TRBD2	TRBV10-3	TRBJ2-1	TGTGCCACCGGGACTAGCGGGATGAATGAGCAGTTCTTC	CATGTSGMNEQFF
-	-	TRBV10-3	TRBJ2-3	TGTGCCATCCGCGGGGAGGGCACAGATACGCAGTATTTT	CAIRGEGTDTQYF
few	-	TRBV6-1	TRBJ1-5	TGTGCCAGCAGTGAAGCAGGGACCTATAGCAATCAGCCCCAGCATTTT	CASSEAGTYSNQPQHF
few	-	TRBV19	TRBJ1-1	TGTGCCACCAGCCTGGAGGAGGGCGGGGACACTGAAGCTTTCTTT	CATSLEEGGDTEAFF
-	-	TRBV20-1	TRBJ1-5	TGCAGTGCCACGGCCGGGAATCAGCCCCAGCATTTT	CSATAGNQPQHF
few	-	TRBV24-1	TRBJ1-1	TGTGCCACCAGAGGGTCGGTGAACACTGAAGCTTTCTTT	CATRGSVNTEAFF
few	-	TRBV7-3	TRBJ2-1	TGTGCCAGCAGCGCCCAATACTCCTACAATGAGCAGTTCTTC	CASSAQYSYNEQFF
-	-	TRBV5-4	TRBJ2-2	TGTGCCAGCAGCTTCTGGGGGACCGGGGAGCTGTTTTTT	CASSFWGTGELFF
few	-	TRBV12-3/TRBV12-4	TRBJ1-2	TGTGCCAGCAGTTTTCAGGGTAGGGCGCGCGGCTACACCTTC	CASSFQGRARGYTF
-	-	TRBV12-3/TRBV12-4	TRBJ2-1	TGTGCCAGCAGTTCCTCCGGTTTCTGGCACAATGAGCAGTTCTTC	CASSSSGFWHNEQFF
-	-	TRBV7-2	TRBJ2-1	TGTGCCAGCAGCTTACATGCGGGCGCGACCTACAATGAGCAGTTCTTC	CASSLHAGATYNEQFF
-	-	TRBV20-1	TRBJ1-1	TGCAGTGCTACGGAGGGGGGTGAAGCTTTCTTT	CSATEGGEAFF
-	TRBD1	TRBV19	TRBJ2-1	TGTGCCAGTAGTATTGGGGGGGGGGACAGGGGGAATGAGCAGTTCTTC	CASSIGGGDRGNEQFF
few	TRBD1	TRBV12-5	TRBJ2-2	TGTGCTAGTGGTTTGCACAGGGGGCACACCGGGGAGCTGTTTTTT	CASGLHRGHTGELFF
-	-	TRBV6-6	TRBJ1-1	TGTGCCAGCAGTTACCCCCCGAGGAGGTTCGGTGAAAACACTGAAGCTTTCTTT	CASSYPPRRFGENTEAFF
-	-	TRBV6-1	TRBJ2-2	TGTGCCAGCAGTGATGGTCGGGACACCGGGGAGCTGTTTTTT	CASSDGRDTGELFF
-	TRBD2	TRBV7-6	TRBJ2-1	TGTGCCAGCAGGGGGGGGTATGAGCAGTTCTTC	CASRGGYEQFF